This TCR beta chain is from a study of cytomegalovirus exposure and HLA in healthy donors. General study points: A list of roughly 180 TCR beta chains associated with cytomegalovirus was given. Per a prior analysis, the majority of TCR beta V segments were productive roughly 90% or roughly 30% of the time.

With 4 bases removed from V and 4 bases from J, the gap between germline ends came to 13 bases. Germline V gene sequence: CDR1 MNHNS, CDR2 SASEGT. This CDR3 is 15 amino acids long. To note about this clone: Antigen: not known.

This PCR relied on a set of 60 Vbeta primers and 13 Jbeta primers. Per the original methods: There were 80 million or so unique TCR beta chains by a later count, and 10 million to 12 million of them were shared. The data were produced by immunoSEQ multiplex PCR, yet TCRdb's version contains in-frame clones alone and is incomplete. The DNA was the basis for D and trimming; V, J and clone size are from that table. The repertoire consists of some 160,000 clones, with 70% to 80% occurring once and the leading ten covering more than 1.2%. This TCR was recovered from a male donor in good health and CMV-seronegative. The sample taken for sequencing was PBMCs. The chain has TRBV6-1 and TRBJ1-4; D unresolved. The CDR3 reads CASSAGPGVNEKLFF. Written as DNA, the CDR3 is TGTGCCAGCAGTGCCGGCCCCGGGGTTAATGAAAAACTGTTTTTT.